The clone carrying this T cell receptor beta chain showed up many times. These data are taken from a study of T-cell reconstitution after alpha-beta-depleted transplantation in children. A TCRbeta library incorporating unique molecular identifiers was prepared. In TCRdb, the PCR reads were re-called with MiXCR into one record per CDR3 protein. The sample shows some 15,000 distinct CDR3 sequences, approximately 5.3% of them seen only once. In germline, CDR1 is MDHEN, CDR2 SYDVKM. The CDR3 totals 12 residues. V lost 8 bases and J lost 0, with 7 bases in between. The sequence was collected from a boy aged 5 to 17 with acute lymphoblastic leukemia, due to receive a stem cell transplant. The rearrangement uses TRBV28 and TRBJ1-1; D is ambiguous. This specimen consisted of PBMCs, obtained before TCRalphabeta/CD19-depleted stem cell transplant. In DNA, the CDR3 is TGTGCCAGCCGTGACATGAACACTGAAGCTTTCTTT. It specifies CASRDMNTEAFF.